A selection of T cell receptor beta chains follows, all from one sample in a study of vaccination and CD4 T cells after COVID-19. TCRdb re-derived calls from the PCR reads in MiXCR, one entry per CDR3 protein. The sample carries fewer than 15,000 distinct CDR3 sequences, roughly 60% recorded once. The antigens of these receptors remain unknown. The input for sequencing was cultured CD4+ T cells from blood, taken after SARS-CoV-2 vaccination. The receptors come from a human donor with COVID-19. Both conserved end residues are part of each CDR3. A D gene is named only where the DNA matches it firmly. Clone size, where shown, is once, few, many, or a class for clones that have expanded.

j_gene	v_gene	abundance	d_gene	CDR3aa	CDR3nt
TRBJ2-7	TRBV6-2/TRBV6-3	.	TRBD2	CAAQVPGRGDEQYF	TGTGCCGCCCAAGTCCCGGGGCGGGGGGACGAGCAGTACTTC
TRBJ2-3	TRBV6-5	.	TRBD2	CASSYKLAGRDTQYF	TGTGCCAGCAGTTACAAACTAGCGGGGAGGGATACGCAGTATTTT
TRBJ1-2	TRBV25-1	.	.	CASRPDIGNSYGYTF	TGTGCCAGCAGGCCAGACATCGGGAATTCCTATGGCTACACCTTC
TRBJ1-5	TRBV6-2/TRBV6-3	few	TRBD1	CASSSDRVQPQHF	TGTGCCAGCAGTTCCGACAGGGTTCAGCCCCAGCATTTT
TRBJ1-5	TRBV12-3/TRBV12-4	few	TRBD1	CASSAQGKSGQPQHF	TGTGCCAGCAGCGCACAGGGGAAGTCGGGTCAGCCCCAGCATTTT
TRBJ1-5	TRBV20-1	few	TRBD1	CSAKETGRTSNQPQHF	TGCAGTGCGAAAGAGACAGGGAGGACGAGCAATCAGCCCCAGCATTTT
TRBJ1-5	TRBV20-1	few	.	CSAAPNRVQPQHF	TGCAGTGCCGCGCCTAACAGGGTTCAGCCCCAGCATTTT
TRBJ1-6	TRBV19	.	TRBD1	CASTDRGHPGNSPLHF	TGTGCCAGTACCGACAGGGGGCATCCTGGTAATTCACCCCTCCACTTT
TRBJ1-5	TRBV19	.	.	CASSQVGVSQPQHF	TGTGCCAGTAGTCAGGTCGGGGTCAGCCAGCCCCAGCATTTT
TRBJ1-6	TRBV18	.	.	CASSPDQAQASPLHF	TGTGCCAGCTCACCGGATCAGGCTCAGGCTTCACCCCTCCACTTT
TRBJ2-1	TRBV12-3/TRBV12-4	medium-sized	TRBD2	CASSGLAGRVNEQFF	TGTGCCAGCAGCGGACTAGCGGGTCGTGTCAATGAGCAGTTCTTC
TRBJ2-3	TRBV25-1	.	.	CATTQKGGRMYF	TGTGCCACTACCCAGAAGGGGGGCCGGATGTATTTT
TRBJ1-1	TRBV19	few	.	CASSIGGGTEAFF	TGTGCCAGTAGTATAGGAGGTGGCACTGAAGCTTTCTTT
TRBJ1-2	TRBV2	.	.	CASRDDRNGYTF	TGTGCCAGCAGAGATGACAGGAATGGCTACACCTTC
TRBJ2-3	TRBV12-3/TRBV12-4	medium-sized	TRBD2	CASRELAGGPDTQYF	TGTGCCAGCAGAGAACTAGCGGGGGGGCCCGATACGCAGTATTTT
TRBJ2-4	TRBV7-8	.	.	CASSLRHQNIQYF	TGTGCCAGCAGCTTACGGCACCAAAACATTCAGTACTTC
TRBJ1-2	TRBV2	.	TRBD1	CASNPAGTGGFGYGYTF	TGTGCCAGCAACCCGGCAGGGACAGGGGGCTTCGGGTATGGCTACACCTTC
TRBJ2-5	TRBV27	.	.	CASSVQLGRRETQYF	TGTGCCAGCAGTGTGCAACTAGGACGGCGGGAGACCCAGTACTTC
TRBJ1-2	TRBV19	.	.	CAPDGQVPYGYTF	TGTGCCCCTGATGGGCAGGTACCCTATGGCTACACCTTC
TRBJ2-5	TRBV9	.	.	CASSVGGVQETQYF	TGTGCCAGCAGCGTAGGCGGAGTGCAAGAGACCCAGTACTTC
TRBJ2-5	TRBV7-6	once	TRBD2	CASSLGAGGQETQYF	TGTGCCAGCAGCCTGGGGGCGGGGGGCCAAGAGACCCAGTACTTC
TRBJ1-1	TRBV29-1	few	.	CRGTRNTEAFF	TGCAGGGGTACACGGAACACTGAAGCTTTCTTT
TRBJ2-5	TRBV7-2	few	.	CASQSAPPGSQYF	TGTGCCAGCCAGTCTGCCCCGCCTGGGTCCCAGTACTTC
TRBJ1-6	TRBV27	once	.	CASRSSYNSPLHF	TGTGCCAGCAGGAGCTCCTATAATTCACCCCTCCACTTT
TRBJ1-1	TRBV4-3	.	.	CASSQGGTRAQTEAFF	TGCGCCAGCAGCCAAGGGGGGACCCGGGCCCAAACTGAAGCTTTCTTT
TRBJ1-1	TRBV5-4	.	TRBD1	CASSRDRGYRAFF	TGTGCCAGCAGCCGGGACAGGGGCTACAGAGCTTTCTTT
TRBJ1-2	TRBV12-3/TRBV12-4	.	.	CASSLGGGAGGYTF	TGTGCCAGCAGTTTAGGGGGAGGGGCTGGGGGCTACACCTTC
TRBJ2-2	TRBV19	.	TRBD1	CASGWTGDTGELFF	TGTGCCAGTGGGTGGACAGGGGATACCGGGGAGCTGTTTTTT
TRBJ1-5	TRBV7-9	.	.	CASSFWGIEGHSNQPQHF	TGTGCCAGCAGCTTTTGGGGGATAGAGGGCCATAGCAATCAGCCCCAGCATTTT
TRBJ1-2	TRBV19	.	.	CASSILGSNYGYTF	TGTGCCAGTAGTATTTTGGGCAGCAACTATGGCTACACCTTC
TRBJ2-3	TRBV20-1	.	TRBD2	CSARVAGGTSGGLDTQYF	TGCAGTGCTAGAGTTGCGGGAGGTACTAGCGGGGGGCTTGATACGCAGTATTTT
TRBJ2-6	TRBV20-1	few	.	CSASTGLEIGANVLTF	TGCAGTGCTAGTACGGGTCTAGAAATCGGGGCCAACGTCCTGACTTTC
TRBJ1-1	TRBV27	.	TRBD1	CASSPSTGGRTEAFF	TGTGCCAGCAGCCCCTCCACAGGGGGGAGAACTGAAGCTTTCTTT
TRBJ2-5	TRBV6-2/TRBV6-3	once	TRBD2	CASSSGLAGVETQYF	TGTGCCAGCAGTTCGGGACTAGCGGGGGTTGAGACCCAGTACTTC
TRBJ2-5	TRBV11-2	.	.	CASSLGRQETQYF	TGTGCCAGCAGCTTAGGCCGACAAGAGACCCAGTACTTC
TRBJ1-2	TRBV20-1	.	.	CKAEIGGYTF	TGCAAAGCGGAGATCGGAGGCTACACCTTC
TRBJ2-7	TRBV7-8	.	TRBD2	CASSLGLADPYEQYF	TGTGCCAGCAGCTTAGGGCTAGCGGATCCCTACGAGCAGTACTTC
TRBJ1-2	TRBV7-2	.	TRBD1	CASRREGAGYGYTF	TGTGCCAGCAGGAGAGAGGGGGCCGGGTATGGCTACACCTTC
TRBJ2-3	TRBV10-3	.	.	CAISGGTASTDTQYF	TGTGCCATCAGCGGCGGGACGGCGAGCACAGATACGCAGTATTTT
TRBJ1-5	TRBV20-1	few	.	CSARAGTNQPQHF	TGCAGTGCCAGAGCTGGAACGAATCAGCCCCAGCATTTT
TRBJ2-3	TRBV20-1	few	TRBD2	CSAIDGGAQADTQYF	TGCAGTGCGATAGACGGGGGGGCCCAAGCAGATACGCAGTATTTT
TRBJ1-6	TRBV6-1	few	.	CATARGQSSYNSPLHF	TGTGCCACCGCCCGCGGACAGAGCTCCTATAATTCACCCCTCCACTTT
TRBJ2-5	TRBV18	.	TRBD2	CASSPSRQGLGGAQYF	TGTGCCAGCTCACCATCTCGGCAGGGCCTGGGGGGGGCCCAGTACTTC
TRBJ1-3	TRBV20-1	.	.	CSAHPRGGSVAGNTIYF	TGCAGTGCCCACCCCCGCGGGGGTTCTGTTGCGGGAAACACCATATATTTT
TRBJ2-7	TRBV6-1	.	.	CASLVPVAYEQYF	TGTGCCAGCCTTGTCCCCGTCGCCTACGAGCAGTACTTC
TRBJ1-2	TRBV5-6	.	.	CASRLDGNYGYTF	TGTGCCAGCAGACTGGACGGGAACTATGGCTACACCTTC
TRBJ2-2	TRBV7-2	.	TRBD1	CASSLGTGYTGELFF	TGTGCCAGCAGCCTGGGGACAGGGTACACCGGGGAGCTGTTTTTT
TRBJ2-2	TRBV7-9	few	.	CASASRGYSGTGELFF	TGTGCCAGCGCTTCCCGGGGTTATTCGGGCACCGGGGAGCTGTTTTTT
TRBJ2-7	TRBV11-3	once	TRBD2	CASSFLAGGPVAYEQYF	TGTGCCAGCAGCTTCCTAGCGGGGGGGCCGGTGGCCTACGAGCAGTACTTC
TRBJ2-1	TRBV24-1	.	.	CATSDSGPSGHEQFF	TGTGCCACCAGTGACTCCGGACCTTCAGGGCATGAGCAGTTCTTC
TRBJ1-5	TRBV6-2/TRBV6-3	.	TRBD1	CATRQGTAEVQPQHF	TGTGCCACCCGACAGGGGACAGCGGAGGTTCAGCCCCAGCATTTT
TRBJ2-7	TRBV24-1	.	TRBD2	CATSDSRTSGGEQYF	TGTGCCACCAGTGATTCCCGGACTAGCGGGGGGGAGCAGTACTTC
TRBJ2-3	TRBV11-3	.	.	CASSSSPMNTDTQYF	TGTGCCAGCAGCTCGAGCCCTATGAACACAGATACGCAGTATTTT
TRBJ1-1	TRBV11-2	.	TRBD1	CASSDWTGGRTEAFF	TGTGCCAGCAGCGATTGGACAGGGGGGAGAACTGAAGCTTTCTTT
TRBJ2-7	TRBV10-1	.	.	CASSRDQGYEQYF	TGCGCCAGCAGCCGGGACCAGGGGTACGAGCAGTACTTC
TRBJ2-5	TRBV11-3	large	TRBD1	CASSLDRVGETQYF	TGTGCCAGCAGCCTCGACAGGGTGGGAGAGACCCAGTACTTC
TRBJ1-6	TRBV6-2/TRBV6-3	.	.	CASRRGEVSSYNSPLHF	TGTGCCAGCAGACGAGGCGAGGTTAGCTCCTATAATTCACCCCTCCACTTT
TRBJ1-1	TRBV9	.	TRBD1	CASSVSGGHGGAFF	TGTGCCAGCAGCGTGTCAGGGGGACACGGGGGCGCTTTCTTT
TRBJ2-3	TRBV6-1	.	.	CASGDASTDTQYF	TGTGCCAGCGGAGACGCAAGCACAGATACGCAGTATTTT
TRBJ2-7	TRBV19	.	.	CASSGQNEQYF	TGTGCCAGTAGTGGGCAAAACGAGCAGTACTTC